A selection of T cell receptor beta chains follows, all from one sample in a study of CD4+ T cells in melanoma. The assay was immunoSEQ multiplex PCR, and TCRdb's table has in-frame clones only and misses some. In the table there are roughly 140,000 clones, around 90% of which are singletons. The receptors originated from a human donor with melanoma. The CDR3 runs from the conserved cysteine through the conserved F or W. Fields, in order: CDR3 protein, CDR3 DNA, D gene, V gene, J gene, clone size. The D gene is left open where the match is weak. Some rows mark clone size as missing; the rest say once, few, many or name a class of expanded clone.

CDR3 protein: CASSRQDRYTEAFF
CDR3 DNA: TGTGCCAGCAGCCGACAAGACAGGTACACTGAAGCTTTCTTT
D gene: .
V gene: TRBV7-6
J gene: TRBJ1-1
clone size: .

CDR3 protein: CASSRDLYYEQYF
CDR3 DNA: TGTGCCAGCAGCCGGGATCTTTACTACGAGCAGTACTTC
D gene: .
V gene: TRBV5-6
J gene: TRBJ2-7
clone size: .

CDR3 protein: CASSHQPGDGYTF
CDR3 DNA: TGTGCCAGCAGTCATCAACCGGGGGACGGCTACACCTTC
D gene: .
V gene: TRBV25-1
J gene: TRBJ1-2
clone size: .

CDR3 protein: CASSADMSSGNTIYF
CDR3 DNA: TGTGCCAGCAGCGCCGACATGAGCTCTGGAAACACCATATATTTT
D gene: .
V gene: TRBV9
J gene: TRBJ1-3
clone size: .

CDR3 protein: CASRVARGFRETQYF
CDR3 DNA: TGCGCCAGCAGGGTGGCCAGGGGATTTCGAGAGACCCAGTACTTC
D gene: .
V gene: TRBV5-1
J gene: TRBJ2-5
clone size: .

CDR3 protein: CASRIAGAGNQPQHF
CDR3 DNA: TGTGCCAGCAGAATCGCAGGGGCGGGGAATCAGCCCCAGCATTTT
D gene: .
V gene: TRBV6-1
J gene: TRBJ1-5
clone size: once

CDR3 protein: CASSPRTGVYGYTF
CDR3 DNA: TGCGCCAGCAGCCCCCGTACAGGGGTTTATGGCTACACCTTC
D gene: TRBD1
V gene: TRBV5-1
J gene: TRBJ1-2
clone size: .

CDR3 protein: CASSPETSGGAGTQYF
CDR3 DNA: TGTGCCAGCAGCCCCGAAACTAGCGGGGGGGCGGGGACCCAGTACTTC
D gene: TRBD2
V gene: TRBV7-8
J gene: TRBJ2-5
clone size: once

CDR3 protein: CASSGKTSGVNEQFF
CDR3 DNA: TGTGCCAGCAGTGGCAAGACTAGCGGGGTCAATGAGCAGTTCTTC
D gene: TRBD2
V gene: TRBV2
J gene: TRBJ2-1
clone size: .

CDR3 protein: CASRWGNNNEQFF
CDR3 DNA: TGTGCCAGCCGGTGGGGGAATAACAATGAGCAGTTCTTC
D gene: .
V gene: TRBV27
J gene: TRBJ2-1
clone size: .

CDR3 protein: CASSPPEAGIYNEQFF
CDR3 DNA: TGTGCCAGCTCACCACCAGAAGCCGGAATATACAATGAGCAGTTCTTC
D gene: .
V gene: TRBV18
J gene: TRBJ2-1
clone size: .

CDR3 protein: CASSEKALVTDTF
CDR3 DNA: TGTGCCAGCAGTGAGAAAGCCCTCGTGACCGACACCTTC
D gene: .
V gene: TRBV2
J gene: TRBJ1-2
clone size: .

CDR3 protein: CASSPPRSSGANVLTF
CDR3 DNA: TGTGCCAGCTCACCGCCCAGGAGCTCTGGGGCCAACGTCCTGACTTTC
D gene: .
V gene: TRBV18
J gene: TRBJ2-6
clone size: .

CDR3 protein: CASSFRGTSNQPQHF
CDR3 DNA: TGTGCCAGCAGTTTCAGGGGAACAAGCAATCAGCCCCAGCATTTT
D gene: .
V gene: TRBV28
J gene: TRBJ1-5
clone size: once

CDR3 protein: CASSQTGRRRTEAFF
CDR3 DNA: TGTGCCAGCAGCCAAACTGGTCGAAGACGGACTGAAGCTTTCTTT
D gene: .
V gene: TRBV14
J gene: TRBJ1-1
clone size: .

CDR3 protein: CASSPQESGNTIYF
CDR3 DNA: TGTGCCAGCTCACCGCAGGAAAGTGGAAACACCATATATTTT
D gene: .
V gene: TRBV18
J gene: TRBJ1-3
clone size: .

CDR3 protein: CASSLSTMHEQYF
CDR3 DNA: TGTGCCAGCAGCTTATCCACGATGCACGAGCAGTACTTC
D gene: .
V gene: TRBV7-2
J gene: TRBJ2-7
clone size: .

CDR3 protein: CASSQYRGDTQYF
CDR3 DNA: TGTGCCAGCAGCCAGTACAGGGGAGATACGCAGTATTTT
D gene: TRBD1
V gene: TRBV5-6
J gene: TRBJ2-3
clone size: .